Each of the 19 T cell receptor beta chains below was sequenced from the same sample in a study of T-cell memory formation after mild COVID-19 (dated by TCRdb to about 2021). The library relied on 5' RACE. Sequencer: Illumina NovaSeq 6000. The raw public data were reprocessed by TCRdb itself: fastp quality trimming at Q25, MiXCR clonotype calling, in-frame beta chains only. Rows are combined by CDR3 protein, so each entry shows the most common genes and DNA. Across this sample there are roughly 510,000 distinct CDR3 sequences, with roughly 17% seen only once. The top ten constitute around 8.1% of the sample. Source material: PBMCs or a T cell subset sorted from them (not recorded which). The receptors derive from an adult woman who had mild COVID-19 (a few samples of this study predate the infection). The sample titles of this study are shuffled in the database, so cell type and time point are left out; the donor was told from shared clones.

The CDR3 loop is CASATNRVDTEAFF. The CDR3 region has the DNA TGTGCCAGCGCTACGAACAGGGTGGACACTGAAGCTTTCTTT. V usage is TRBV6-2 or TRBV6-3 and J usage is TRBJ1-1, with D possibly TRBD1 on 6 matching bases. The CDR3 extends over 14 amino acids. V gave up 8 bases and J gave up 3 bases, with 16 bases separating them. The germline gives CDR1 MNHEY, CDR2 SVGEGT.

This clonotype was counted only a few times. J is TRBJ2-1 and V is TRBV6-6, with 10 bases aligning to TRBD2. After removal of 6 bases from V and 8 bases from J, the junction contained 10 bases not matched to a gene. This CDR3 is built from 15 residues. CDR1 is MNHNY, CDR2 SVGAGI, per germline (reference sequence). The CDR3 is CASSPRTSGRHEQFF. Written as DNA, the CDR3 is TGTGCCAGCAGCCCCAGGACTAGCGGTAGGCATGAGCAGTTCTTC.

A few counts support this clonotype. V is TRBV20-1 and J is TRBJ1-1; TRBD1 might be the D (5 bases). This CDR3 spans 15 amino acids. Germline assignment: CDR1 DFQATT and CDR2 SNEGSKA (reference sequence). V dropped 3 bases and J dropped 5 bases, with 19 bases sitting between them. CDR3 coding DNA: TGCAGTGCTAGCCATTATACGGGGGAGGAAACTGAAGCTTTCTTT. It encodes CSASHYTGEETEAFF.

The chain combines TRBV5-1 with TRBJ2-1; no reliable D call. V was pared by 5 bases and J by 6 bases, with 33 bases between. This CDR3 contains 20 residues. Germline values: CDR1 SGHRS, CDR2 YFSETQ. The CDR3 region is CASSPTRRSMGRTDSNEQFF. CDR3 nucleotides: TGCGCCAGCAGTCCAACTCGCCGGTCAATGGGTCGAACCGACTCCAATGAGCAGTTCTTC. The whole variable domain, filled in from reference TRBV5-1 and TRBJ2-1, reads KAGVTQTPRYLIKTRGQQVTLSCSPISGHRSVSWYQQTPGQGLQFLFEYFSETQRNKGNFPGRFSGRQFSNSRSEMNVSTLELGDSALYLCASSPTRRSMGRTDSNEQFFGPGTRLTVL.

Ten or more counts support this clonotype. The genes are TRBV4-2 and TRBJ1-5; D gene unclear. Deletions cut 4 bases from V and 0 bases from J, with 10 bases between. This CDR3 is built from 15 residues. Germline CDR1 reads LGHNA; CDR2 reads YNFKEQ. The CDR3: CASSPHANSNQPQHF. The CDR3 coding sequence is TGTGCCAGCAGCCCTCACGCAAATAGCAATCAGCCCCAGCATTTT.

This chain uses TRBV7-3 with TRBJ2-2, with D tentatively TRBD1 or TRBD2 (5 bases each). Trimming removed 5 bases from V and 1 base from J, with 17 bases in between. The CDR3 runs to 17 residues. The germline gives CDR1 SGHTA, CDR2 FQGTGA. CDR3 protein: CASSRTPGRGNTGELFF. The CDR3 DNA reads as TGTGCCAGCAGCCGAACCCCGGGACGGGGGAACACCGGGGAGCTGTTTTTT.

This clonotype occurred a few times. The chain employs TRBV6-2 or TRBV6-3 and TRBJ2-7; D is uncertain. Trimming stripped 8 bases from V and 6 bases from J, with 11 bases between. The germline CDR1 and CDR2 sequences are MNHEY and SVGEGT. The CDR3 extends over 11 amino acids. The CDR3, as DNA: TGTGCCAGCGGGGTCGGTGGCGAGCAGTACTTC. Protein product: CASGVGGEQYF.

This clonotype has more than one count but fewer than ten. The chain has TRBV7-8 and TRBJ2-2; no clear D. Germline CDR1 SGHVS, CDR2 FQNEAQ. CDR3 length equals 13 residues. Trimming took off 1 base at V and 6 bases at J, with 6 bases between the two ends. Here the CDR3 DNA reads TGTGCCAGCAGCTTAGTAATCTCCGGGGAGCTGTTTTTT. It encodes CASSLVISGELFF.

The rearrangement links TRBV13 to TRBJ2-7; D not certain. The V and J ends lost 3 bases and 5 bases respectively, with 17 bases between them. This CDR3 spans 15 amino acids. In germline, CDR1 is PRHDT, CDR2 FYEKMQ (reference sequence). Written as DNA, the CDR3 is TGTGCCAGCAGCTTGTCTGGTGGTGGGAATCACGAGCAGTACTTC. Protein sequence: CASSLSGGGNHEQYF.

The chain uses TRBV4-3 and TRBJ2-3; a possible D gene is TRBD2 (6 bases). Germline CDR1 reads LGHNA; CDR2 reads YSLEER. This CDR3 is built from 16 residues. Trimming pared 0 bases from V and 4 bases from J, leaving 14 bases between. The CDR3 loop reads CASSQDPSGRPDTQYF. For the CDR3, the DNA is TGCGCCAGCAGCCAAGATCCGAGTGGGAGGCCAGATACGCAGTATTTT.

The chain uses TRBV7-8 and TRBJ2-7; D possibly uses TRBD1 or TRBD2 (5 bases each). The CDR3 is made up of 14 amino acids. CDR1 SGHVS and CDR2 FQNEAQ come from the germline V gene. The V and J ends lost 3 bases and 2 bases respectively, with 11 bases between them. As DNA, the CDR3 is TGTGCCAGCAGCTTCTTGGGGGATACCTACGAGCAGTACTTC. The encoded protein is CASSFLGDTYEQYF.

The chain is built from TRBV12-3 or TRBV12-4 and TRBJ2-7; TRBD1 matches 9 bases. CDR3 length: 16 amino acids. Trimming removed 1 base from V and 1 base from J; junction bases left unmatched: 5. The CDR3 nucleotides read TGTGCCAGCAGTTTAGGGGGTGGGACAGGGTCCTACGAGCAGTACTTC. This codes for CASSLGGGTGSYEQYF.

This clonotype was seen a handful of times. V and J are TRBV27 and TRBJ2-7; D remains ambiguous. The germline V and J ends were trimmed by 6 bases and 6 bases, with 15 bases remaining between them. Per germline, CDR1 MNHEY and CDR2 SMNVEV (reference sequence). This CDR3 contains 13 residues. The CDR3 coding sequence is TGTGCCAGCAGCCACGATCGTTCGGGCGAGCAGTACTTC. Translated: CASSHDRSGEQYF.

This clonotype came up a few times. The chain links TRBV29-1 to TRBJ2-7; 7 bases map to TRBD1. V was clipped by 3 bases and J by 4 bases; unmatched bases: 12. Per germline, CDR1 SQVTM and CDR2 ANQGSEA. This CDR3 has 15 residues. The CDR3, as DNA: TGCAGCGTTGAGGGGACAGACCACCTACATTACGAGCAGTACTTC. Amino acids: CSVEGTDHLHYEQYF.

The table lists this clonotype with many counts. The chain combines TRBV5-1 with TRBJ1-2, with 8 bases identical to TRBD1. Germline CDR1 SGHRS, CDR2 YFSETQ. CDR3 length: 15 residues. The V gene end was trimmed by 4 bases and the J gene end by 2 bases; junction bases not matched to a gene: 7. The CDR3 sequence: CASSPRTGSNYGYTF. The CDR3 DNA follows: TGCGCCAGCAGCCCCCGGACAGGGAGCAACTATGGCTACACCTTC.

CDR3 bases: TGTGCCAGCAGTTACCCCGGGGGGGGACGCACTGAAGCTTTCTTT. It specifies CASSYPGGGRTEAFF. The rearrangement joins TRBV6-2 or TRBV6-3 to TRBJ1-1; D perhaps matches TRBD1 (5 bases). CDR1 is MNHEY and CDR2 is SVGEGT in the germline V gene. V shed 2 bases and J shed 4 bases, with 14 bases lying between them. The CDR3 runs to 15 residues.

In this sample, this clonotype turned up a few times. The chain recombines TRBV5-1 with TRBJ2-7; maybe TRBD1 (6 bases). This CDR3 spans 14 amino acids. Germline V gives CDR1 SGHRS, CDR2 YFSETQ. The V gene lost 2 bases and the J gene lost 4 bases, with 13 bases spanning the gap. CDR3 nucleotides: TGCGCCAGCAGCTTTGAGAGGCAGGGGTACGAGCAGTACTTC. It translates to CASSFERQGYEQYF.

This clonotype was recorded a few times. The rearrangement links TRBV5-6 to TRBJ2-6; 7 bases align to TRBD2. The CDR3 runs to 16 residues. V shed 2 bases and J 2 bases; nucleotides not matched to a gene: 4. Germline-derived CDR1 and CDR2 are SGHDT and YYEEEE. The CDR3 DNA reads TGTGCCAGCAGCTTTCGCAGCGGGACTGGGGCCAACGTCCTGACTTTC. Residues: CASSFRSGTGANVLTF.

The CDR3 protein is CASSLASGRADEQFF. Written as DNA, the CDR3 is TGTGCCAGCAGTCTCGCTAGCGGGAGGGCCGATGAGCAGTTCTTC. This chain links TRBV6-5 with TRBJ2-1, with TRBD2 matching 12 bases. J lost 8 bases, V lost 5 bases, and 7 bases had no gene match. The CDR3 sequence is 15 residues long. Germline CDR1 MNHEY, CDR2 SVGAGI.